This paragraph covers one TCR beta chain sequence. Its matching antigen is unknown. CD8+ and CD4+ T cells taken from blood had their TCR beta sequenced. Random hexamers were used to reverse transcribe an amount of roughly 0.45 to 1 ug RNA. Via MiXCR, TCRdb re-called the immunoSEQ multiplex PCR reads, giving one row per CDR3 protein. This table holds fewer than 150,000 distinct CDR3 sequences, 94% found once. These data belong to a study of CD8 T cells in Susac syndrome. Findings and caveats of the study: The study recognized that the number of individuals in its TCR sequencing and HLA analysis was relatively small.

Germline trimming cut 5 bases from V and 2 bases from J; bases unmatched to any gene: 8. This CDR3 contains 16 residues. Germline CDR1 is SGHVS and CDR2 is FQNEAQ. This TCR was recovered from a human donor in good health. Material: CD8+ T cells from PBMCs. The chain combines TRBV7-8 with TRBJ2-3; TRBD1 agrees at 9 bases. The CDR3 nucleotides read TGTGCCAGCAGCCCCCTCAGGGACAGGGCCACAGATACGCAGTATTTT. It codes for CASSPLRDRATDTQYF.